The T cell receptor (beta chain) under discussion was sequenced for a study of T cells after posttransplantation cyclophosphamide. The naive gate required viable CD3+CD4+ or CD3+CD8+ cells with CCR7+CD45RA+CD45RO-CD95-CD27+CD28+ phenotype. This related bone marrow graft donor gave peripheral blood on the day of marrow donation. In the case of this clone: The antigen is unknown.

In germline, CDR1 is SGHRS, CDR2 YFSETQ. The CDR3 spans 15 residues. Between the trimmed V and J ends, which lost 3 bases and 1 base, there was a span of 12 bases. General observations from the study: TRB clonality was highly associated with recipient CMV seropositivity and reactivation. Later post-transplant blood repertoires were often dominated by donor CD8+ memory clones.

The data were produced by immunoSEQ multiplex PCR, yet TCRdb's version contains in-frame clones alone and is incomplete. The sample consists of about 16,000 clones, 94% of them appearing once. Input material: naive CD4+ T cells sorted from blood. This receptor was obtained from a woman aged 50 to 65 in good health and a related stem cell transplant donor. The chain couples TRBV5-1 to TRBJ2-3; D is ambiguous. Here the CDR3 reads CASSSPLVGTDTQYF. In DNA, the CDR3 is TGCGCCAGCAGCTCCCCCCTAGTTGGCACAGATACGCAGTATTTT. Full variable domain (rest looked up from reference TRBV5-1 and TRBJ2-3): KAGVTQTPRYLIKTRGQQVTLSCSPISGHRSVSWYQQTPGQGLQFLFEYFSETQRNKGNFPGRFSGRQFSNSRSEMNVSTLELGDSALYLCASSSPLVGTDTQYFGPGTRLTVL.